The rows below give T cell receptor beta chains drawn from one sample of a study of control samples from healthy donors and cancer patients. Sequencing was performed with immunoSEQ multiplex PCR; in TCRdb, only in-frame clones are kept and a portion is missing. The sample carries 60,000 to 100,000 clones, over 75% recorded once. Sequencing was performed on blood. These receptors all stem from a man over 45 in good health. CDR3s include the opening cysteine and the closing phenylalanine or tryptophan. A D gene is named only where the DNA matches it firmly. Clone size is given for some rows only: seen once, a few or many times, or a class if the clone is expanded.

TGTGCCAGCAGCCAGGGCAGGGGAGCTATTGGAGGCTATGGCTACACCTTC,CASSQGRGAIGGYGYTF,TRBJ1-2,.,TRBV6-2/TRBV6-3,.
TGTGCCAGCTCACCAACGGACAGATACACTGAAGCTTTCTTT,CASSPTDRYTEAFF,TRBJ1-1,.,TRBV18,.
TGTGCCAGCAGTTACGCGGAGGAAAAACTGTTTTTT,CASSYAEEKLFF,TRBJ1-4,.,TRBV6-2/TRBV6-3,.
TGCGCCAGCAGTGAGTCGGACCCGGTGGTTCAGCCCCAGCATTTT,CASSESDPVVQPQHF,TRBJ1-5,.,TRBV10-2,.
TGTGCAAGTCGCCCGGGGGTCTATGGCTACACCTTC,CASRPGVYGYTF,TRBJ1-2,once,TRBV12-2,.
TGTGCCAGCAACAAGGGGGGGACAGGGACCTACGAGCAGTACTTC,CASNKGGTGTYEQYF,TRBJ2-7,.,TRBV6-5,TRBD1
TGCGCCAGCAGCCTACGGGACAGGGTAGATACGCAGTATTTT,CASSLRDRVDTQYF,TRBJ2-3,.,TRBV4-1,TRBD1
TGTGCCACCAGTGATCGGGACAGGATCTACGAGCAGTACTTC,CATSDRDRIYEQYF,TRBJ2-7,.,TRBV24-1,TRBD1
TGTGCCAGCAACTCTAGGGAGGGGGGCGGCACTGAAGCTTTCTTT,CASNSREGGGTEAFF,TRBJ1-1,.,TRBV27,.
TGTGCCAGCAGTATGGGGAACGAGCAGTACTTC,CASSMGNEQYF,TRBJ2-7,.,TRBV6-5,.
TGTGCCAGCAGCTTAGGAGTCAATCAGCCCCAGCATTTT,CASSLGVNQPQHF,TRBJ1-5,.,TRBV7-2,.
TGTGCTAGTGCCTACGGGACACAGATGAACACTGAAGCTTTCTTT,CASAYGTQMNTEAFF,TRBJ1-1,.,TRBV12-5,.
TGTGCTAGTGGTTTTTTTCGGACGGCGGCCACCGGGGAGCTGTTTTTT,CASGFFRTAATGELFF,TRBJ2-2,.,TRBV12-5,.